This T cell receptor beta chain was identified during a study of cytomegalovirus exposure and HLA in healthy donors. For the study at large: In a previous analysis, approximately 110 million unique TCR beta sequences were found from roughly 180 million T cells.

PCR involved 60 Vbeta and 13 Jbeta primers. TCRdb's copy holds only in-frame clones and misses some; the assay was immunoSEQ multiplex PCR. Of 75,000 to 100,000 clones in the sample, around 82% are singletons; the top ten hold about 5%. Study observations and caveats: The study had only CMV serostatus as immune exposure information. A later analysis reportedly found that, within productive TCRs, an Asian-associated ancestry cluster had fewer N-insertions than the mean observed across the roughly 690 donors. A later analysis found that most CMV-associated TCR beta chains appeared HLA-restricted.

As regards this clone: The target antigen is unknown.

V gave up 4 bases and J gave up 0 bases, with 15 bases separating them. The CDR3 totals 16 residues. Per germline, CDR1 MNHEY and CDR2 SVGAGI. The clonotype comes from a man in his forties in good health and CMV-seropositive. Sequencing was carried out using PBMCs. This chain joins TRBV6-5 and TRBJ1-1; no clear D gene. The CDR3 DNA reads as TGTGCCAGCAGTTCCATCCCACGGAGCATGAACACTGAAGCTTTCTTT. This gives the protein CASSSIPRSMNTEAFF.